This T cell receptor (beta chain) appears in the sequencing data of a study of cytomegalovirus exposure and HLA in healthy donors. Study overall: The approximately 120 validation repertoires, a later analysis reported, used the same platform as the 666 first-cohort repertoires. General study findings and limits: A later analysis found first-cohort TCR clusters tended to co-occur in the 90 to 150 validation repertoires. Reportedly, cytomegalovirus status was diagnosed with high sensitivity and specificity. Three CMV-associated chains were confirmed in vitro to be specific for CMV antigens.

As regards this clone: Its target is unknown.

V was trimmed by 7 bases and J by 5 bases, leaving 17 bases between them. From germline, CDR1 is MNHNS and CDR2 SASEGT. The CDR3 contains 14 residues. The method was immunoSEQ multiplex PCR; TCRdb's version includes in-frame clones alone and lacks a portion of them. In the table there are about 200,000 clones, 81% of which are singletons. The chain employs TRBV6-1 and TRBJ1-2; D is ambiguous. The sequence was collected from a woman aged 25 to 39 in good health and CMV-seronegative. The specimen sequenced was PBMCs. For the CDR3, the DNA is TGTGCCAGCACCCAAGGCGCAGGCCTTTATGGCTACACCTTC. Translation: CASTQGAGLYGYTF.